The 25 T cell receptor beta chains given below trace back to one sample, sequenced in a study of CD8+ T cells in alopecia areata. The authors extracted RNA and reverse transcribed it into cDNA as the sequencing template. TCRdb's table, derived via immunoSEQ multiplex PCR, lists solely in-frame clones and lacks some. The sample records tens of thousands of clones, about 53% being singletons. Sequencing was done on a sample of NKG2D-high CD8+ T cells sorted from blood. These receptors were taken from a human donor with alopecia areata.

This chain links TRBV6-5 with TRBJ1-1; unclear D gene. CDR1 is MNHEY, CDR2 SVGAGI, per germline. CDR3 length: 12 amino acids. Trimming left V 7 bases short and J 8 bases short, with 14 bases between. In nucleotides, the CDR3 is TGTGCCAGCACCGATGGTTGGCGGGAAGCTTTCTTT. Translating gives CASTDGWREAFF.

This chain links TRBV5-1 with TRBJ2-7; D possibly corresponds to TRBD1 (6 bases). There are 13 residues in the CDR3. Trimming removed 7 bases from V and 2 bases from J, with 13 bases in between. Germline V CDR1 and CDR2: SGHRS, YFSETQ. As DNA, the CDR3 is TGCGCCAGCGGTACAGGGTTCACCTACGAGCAGTACTTC. This translates into CASGTGFTYEQYF.

The V gene is TRBV29-1, the J gene TRBJ1-2; the D is unclear. V was trimmed by 1 base and J by 9 bases, leaving 3 bases between them. The CDR3 runs 9 residues. Germline V lookup: CDR1 SQVTM, CDR2 ANQGSEA. The CDR3 DNA follows: TGCAGCGTTGAAGGCAGCTACACCTTC. It yields the protein CSVEGSYTF.

This clone has a handful of counts. V gene TRBV7-9 combines with J gene TRBJ2-1, with D tentatively TRBD2 (6 bases). Trimming left V 5 bases short and J 5 bases short, with 16 bases between. Per the germline V gene, CDR1 is SEHNR and CDR2 is FQNEAQ (reference sequence). CDR3 length: 15 residues. The chain's CDR3 is CASSQPAGKNNEQFF. The CDR3 DNA sequence: TGTGCCAGCAGCCAGCCGGCGGGAAAAAACAATGAGCAGTTCTTC.

The sample holds a few counts of this clone. In nucleotides, the CDR3 is TGCAGCGCCTCAACCCTGCTTGGCTACACCTTC. Amino acids: CSASTLLGYTF. The chain is built from TRBV29-1 and TRBJ1-2, with D unclear. Germline-derived CDR1 and CDR2 are SQVTM and ANQGSEA. The CDR3 totals 11 residues. V was trimmed by 7 bases and J by 7 bases, leaving 13 bases between them.

In this sample, this clone turned up once. V gene TRBV6-5 combines with J gene TRBJ1-1, with 8 bases that match TRBD1. Germline lookup yields CDR1 MNHEY and CDR2 SVGAGI. V was pared by 7 bases and J by 2 bases, with 3 bases of the junction left unmatched. This CDR3 is built from 13 residues. The CDR3 DNA follows: TGTGCCAGCAACCAGGGGGCCAACACTGAAGCTTTCTTT. The encoded protein is CASNQGANTEAFF.

The chain is built from TRBV5-6 and TRBJ2-4, with D tentatively TRBD2 (6 bases). CDR1 and CDR2 from the germline V gene are SGHDT and YYEEEE. CDR3 length: 13 residues. The V gene lost 0 bases and the J gene lost 8 bases, with 9 bases spanning the gap. The chain's CDR3 is CASSLGRGDIQYF. The CDR3 DNA follows: TGTGCCAGCAGCTTGGGACGCGGGGACATTCAGTACTTC.

The chain is built from TRBV29-1 and TRBJ1-2; 11 nucleotides agree with TRBD1. This CDR3 spans 12 amino acids. The germline CDR1 and CDR2 sequences are SQVTM and ANQGSEA. J lost 7 bases, V lost 8 bases, and 6 bases had no gene match. Here the CDR3 DNA reads TGCAGCATACCGGGACAGGGGGTTGGCTACACCTTC. This encodes CSIPGQGVGYTF.

The chain has TRBV29-1 and TRBJ1-2, with TRBD1 identical over 7 bases. The CDR3 has 13 residues. The V and J ends lost 0 bases and 4 bases, in that order; junction bases with no gene match: 2. Germline CDR1 SQVTM, CDR2 ANQGSEA. CDR3 DNA: TGCAGCGTTGAAGATCGGACAGGCTATGGCTACACCTTC. It is translated as CSVEDRTGYGYTF.

V is TRBV9 and J is TRBJ2-6; tentative D call: TRBD1 (6 bases). This CDR3 region has 19 residues. Germline V lookup: CDR1 SGDLS, CDR2 YYNGEE. V lost 3 bases and J 0 bases, leaving 19 bases between the germline ends. CDR3 region: CASSEGNRTDGSGANVLTF. The CDR3 DNA sequence: TGTGCCAGCAGCGAGGGGAACCGGACAGATGGCTCTGGGGCCAACGTCCTGACTTTC.

The V and J genes are TRBV4-3 and TRBJ1-2, with no clear D. Germline assignment: CDR1 LGHNA and CDR2 YSLEER. The CDR3 has 14 amino acids. V dropped 0 bases and J dropped 0 bases, with 5 bases sitting between them. The CDR3 DNA is TGCGCCAGCAGCCAAGAAAGGGCTAACTATGGCTACACCTTC. Translation gives CASSQERANYGYTF.

The rearrangement joins TRBV28 to TRBJ2-7, with 9 bases identical to TRBD2. In germline, CDR1 is MDHEN, CDR2 SYDVKM. Germline trimming cut 5 bases from V and 5 bases from J; bases unmatched to any gene: 10. The CDR3 spans 15 residues. CDR3 residues: CASSLWREGFHEQYF. The CDR3 DNA reads TGTGCCAGCAGTCTCTGGCGGGAGGGTTTCCACGAGCAGTACTTC.

The genes are TRBV11-2 and TRBJ2-3; 8 bases agree with TRBD2. Germline V lookup: CDR1 SGHAT, CDR2 FQNNGV. The CDR3 runs to 17 residues. Trimming at V came to 5 bases and at J to 2 bases, leaving 12 bases not matched to a gene. The CDR3 DNA reads as TGTGCCAGCAGCCCGGGACTAGGGGGGGCCCACACAGATACGCAGTATTTT. Translating gives CASSPGLGGAHTDTQYF. The full variable domain, its missing parts supplied by reference TRBV11-2 and TRBJ2-3, is EAGVAQSPRYKIIEKRQSVAFWCNPISGHATLYWYQQILGQGPKLLIQFQNNGVVDDSQLPKDRFSAERLKGVDSTLKIQPAKLEDSAVYLCASSPGLGGAHTDTQYFGPGTRLTVL.

The CDR3 bases are TGTGCCAGCAGTTTATCCTTCCAAGAGACCCAGTACTTC. Its protein is CASSLSFQETQYF. The genes are TRBV27 and TRBJ2-5; no clear D gene. Germline values: CDR1 MNHEY, CDR2 SMNVEV (reference sequence). Trimming took off 0 bases at V and 1 base at J, with 3 bases between the two ends. CDR3 size: 13 residues.

The gene calls are TRBV5-6 and TRBJ2-5; D might be TRBD2 (6 bases). The CDR3 has 13 residues. V was shortened by 4 bases and J by 5 bases, with 12 bases between the two germline ends. Per the germline V gene, CDR1 is SGHDT and CDR2 is YYEEEE. The CDR3 DNA is TGTGCCAGCAGCACCCCCGGAGGGGAGACCCAGTACTTC. Translation gives CASSTPGGETQYF.

This clone was counted a few times. The rearrangement joins TRBV7-8 to TRBJ1-5, with D perhaps TRBD1 (6 bases). The CDR3 covers 15 residues. In germline, CDR1 is SGHVS, CDR2 FQNEAQ. V lost 4 bases and J 1 base, leaving 11 bases between the germline ends. The CDR3 is CASSYDRMSNQPQHF. DNA of the CDR3: TGTGCCAGCAGCTACGACAGGATGAGCAATCAGCCCCAGCATTTT. The variable domain in full, with the rest retrieved from reference TRBV7-8 and TRBJ1-5, is GAGVSQSPRYKVAKRGQDVALRCDPISGHVSLFWYQQALGQGPEFLTYFQNEAQLDKSGLPSDRFFAERPEGSVSTLKIQRTQQEDSAVYLCASSYDRMSNQPQHFGDGTRLSIL.

This sequence joins TRBV7-9 and TRBJ1-1, with D unresolved. The CDR3 is 13 amino acids. Trimming pared 4 bases from V and 2 bases from J, leaving 8 bases between. Per germline, CDR1 SEHNR and CDR2 FQNEAQ (reference sequence). CDR3 DNA sequence: TGTGCCAGCAGCTACGGAGACAACACTGAAGCTTTCTTT. Amino acids: CASSYGDNTEAFF.

This chain uses TRBV6-5 with TRBJ1-5; maybe TRBD1 (5 bases). The length of the CDR3 is 11 residues. V lost 6 bases and J lost 16, with 16 bases in between. The germline V gene has CDR1 MNHEY and CDR2 SVGAGI. The CDR3 sequence is CASSSGQSEHF. CDR3 nucleotides: TGTGCCAGCAGCTCCGGACAAAGCGAACATTTT.

This clone is a singleton in its sample. The chain employs TRBV7-2 and TRBJ2-2; D is undetermined. Germline V gene sequence: CDR1 SGHTA, CDR2 FQGNSA. V lost 6 bases to trimming and J lost 5 bases, with 10 bases between them. This CDR3 spans 13 amino acids. The CDR3 region is CASSPGLTGELFF. CDR3 DNA sequence: TGTGCCAGCAGTCCCGGGTTAACCGGGGAGCTGTTTTTT.

The gene calls are TRBV27 and TRBJ1-1, with a weak D call TRBD1 (6 bases). The CDR3 contains 15 residues. The germline V gene encodes CDR1 MNHEY and CDR2 SMNVEV (reference sequence). Trimming removed 10 bases at V and 0 bases at J, with 18 bases between. CDR3 sequence: CATQGMGILNTEAFF. In DNA form, the CDR3 reads TGTGCCACCCAGGGGATGGGCATACTGAACACTGAAGCTTTCTTT.

J is TRBJ2-3 and V is TRBV28, with a weak D call TRBD1 (6 bases). Trimming took off 5 bases at V and 4 bases at J, with 10 bases between the two ends. This CDR3 contains 13 residues. Germline V gives CDR1 MDHEN, CDR2 SYDVKM. The CDR3 is CASSLQGPDTQYF. The CDR3 region has the DNA TGTGCCAGCAGTCTACAGGGTCCAGATACGCAGTATTTT.

The V gene is TRBV29-1, the J gene TRBJ2-1; no clear D gene. Germline loops: CDR1 SQVTM, CDR2 ANQGSEA. Between the trimmed V and J ends, which lost 3 bases and 5 bases, there was a span of 5 bases. CDR3 length: 11 residues. The CDR3: CSVDRDNEQFF. Written as DNA, the CDR3 is TGCAGCGTTGATCGGGACAATGAGCAGTTCTTC.

CDR3 sequence reads: CASSIRTGGTEAFF. The CDR3 DNA reads TGTGCCAGCAGTATCAGGACAGGAGGCACTGAAGCTTTCTTT. The chain combines TRBV27 with TRBJ1-1, with 7 nucleotides matching TRBD1. J was trimmed by 4 bases and V by 5 bases; bases with no gene match: 7. The germline V gene encodes CDR1 MNHEY and CDR2 SMNVEV (reference sequence). The CDR3 extends over 14 amino acids.

This clone has more than one count but fewer than ten. The chain employs TRBV27 and TRBJ2-1, with TRBD2 matching 12 bases. Germline-derived CDR1 and CDR2 are MNHEY and SMNVEV (reference sequence). V trimming: 4 bases; J trimming: 3 bases; junction bases outside the gene matches: 4. There are 16 residues in the CDR3. CDR3 DNA: TGTGCCAGCAGTTCAAGACTAGCGGGGGACTACAATGAGCAGTTCTTC. It yields the protein CASSSRLAGDYNEQFF.

The chain links TRBV14 to TRBJ2-5; possibly TRBD1 or TRBD2 for D (5 bases each). The CDR3 loop spans 16 amino acids. Trimming pared 4 bases from V and 2 bases from J, leaving 17 bases between. Looked up from germline, CDR1 is SGHDN and CDR2 is FVKESK. CDR3 in amino acids: CASSPFPGRLQETQYF. For the CDR3, the DNA is TGTGCCAGCAGCCCCTTCCCGGGACGGCTACAAGAGACCCAGTACTTC.